The 2 T cell receptor beta chains below were found in one sample sequenced in a study of blood T cell repertoires in COVID-19. TCRdb's table, derived via immunoSEQ multiplex PCR, lists solely in-frame clones and lacks some. The sample yields 250,000 or so clones, about 82% seen once. The sample was PBMCs or T cells enriched from blood (not recorded which). Every receptor here comes from a woman aged 45-60 years who had recovered from COVID-19.

The CDR3 sequence: CASSPSFLELVHF. CDR3 in DNA: TGTGCCAGCTCACCCTCCTTTCTGGAGTTAGTCCACTTT. The rearrangement uses TRBV18 and TRBJ1-6; D remains ambiguous. CDR3 size: 13 residues. Germline lookup yields CDR1 KGHSH and CDR2 LQKENI. The ends were cut back, 3 bases at V and 17 bases at J, with 17 bases in the middle.

The gene calls are TRBV5-4 and TRBJ2-5; 8 bases are a match to TRBD1. Per the germline V gene, CDR1 is SGHNT and CDR2 is YYREEE (reference sequence). The CDR3 consists of 16 residues. Germline trimming cut 2 bases from V and 5 bases from J; bases unmatched to any gene: 11. The CDR3 DNA sequence: TGTGCCAGCAGCTTTCGGACAGGGCGTGAACGGGAGACCCAGTACTTC. Its translation: CASSFRTGRERETQYF.